This T cell receptor beta chain was documented in a study of cytomegalovirus exposure and HLA in healthy donors. This clone appeared a few times. The antigen is unknown. Findings and limits, study-wide: Reportedly, fewer N-insertions than the approximately 610-donor mean appeared in an Asian-associated ancestry cluster in a later analysis. Associated with HLA alleles at 0.05 false discovery rate in a later analysis were 16,951 TCR beta sequences.

Germline-derived CDR1 and CDR2 are SQVTM and ANQGSEA. This CDR3 is built from 13 residues. V was shortened by 7 bases and J by 5 bases, with 17 bases between the two germline ends. With 60 Vbeta and 13 Jbeta primers, the PCR was carried out. Only in-frame clones appear in the TCRdb table, and some are missing; sequencing was by immunoSEQ multiplex PCR. The table has 110,000 to 150,000 clones, around a tenth seen once. This TCR came from a man in his fifties or sixties in good health and CMV-seronegative. V gene TRBV29-1 combines with J gene TRBJ2-5; perhaps TRBD1 as D (6 bases). Sequenced input: PBMCs. The CDR3 loop reads CSAATGLAETQYF. Written as DNA, the CDR3 is TGCAGCGCCGCGACAGGATTAGCGGAGACCCAGTACTTC.